This T cell receptor (beta chain) emerged from a study of human T cells and chemical hapten exposure. Study summary: Enrolled patients were predominantly female and had alopecia areata, totalis or universalis.

This clonotype was seen only a few times. Per germline, CDR1 SGHTA and CDR2 FQGNSA. The CDR3 consists of 15 residues. Deletions cut 2 bases from V and 4 bases from J, with 12 bases between. Separate cDNA molecules received unique molecular identifiers, which the library attached to them. TCRdb re-analysed the RACE reads in MiXCR, keeping a single row per CDR3 protein. The sample holds just under 350,000 distinct CDR3 sequences, around 7% seen once. Time point meaning: patch test 1, 2 weeks after DPC sensitization. Treatment in this sample: therapeutic diphenylcyclopropenone sensitization with weekly scalp DPC.

The sequence derives from a woman aged 18-30 years with alopecia areata. Some clones in this sample may be carry-over from other donors' samples. J is TRBJ1-5 and V is TRBV7-2, with no clear D. The sequencing here drew on whole blood, taken in connection with sensitization to the hapten diphenylcyclopropenone (DPC). As DNA, the CDR3 is TGTGCCAGCAGCTTACATAGCCAGCAGAATCAGCCCCAGCATTTT. Amino acids: CASSLHSQQNQPQHF.